Listed below are T cell receptor beta chains from one sample, sequenced in a study of OX40 agonist ivuxolimab in advanced cancers. Clones were sequenced by immunoSEQ multiplex PCR, and TCRdb holds only the in-frame ones, with some missing. The repertoire has 77,000 or so clones, about 90% of them found once; the top ten carry nearly 0.55%. This sample comprised CD4+ or CD8+ T cells sorted from blood, obtained in a trial of the OX40 agonist ivuxolimab. These TCRs come from an adult with an advanced solid tumor such as melanoma, head and neck, liver or kidney cancer. Both conserved end residues are part of each CDR3. The order of the fields is CDR3 protein, CDR3 DNA, V gene, D gene, clone size, J gene. A D gene is named only where the DNA matches it firmly. Size values are once, few and many counts, or a class for expanded clones, and some rows have none.

CDR3: CASSQDHRVGEQYF; DNA: TGCGCCAGCAGCCAAGATCACAGGGTTGGCGAGCAGTACTTC; V: TRBV4-3; D: NA; size: NA; J: TRBJ2-7
CDR3: CASTGRTSGAYEQYF; DNA: TGTGCCAGCACCGGCAGGACTAGCGGGGCCTACGAGCAGTACTTC; V: TRBV6-5; D: TRBD2; size: NA; J: TRBJ2-7
CDR3: CASSPSDRPLYGYTF; DNA: TGTGCCAGCAGCCCCTCGGACAGACCCCTCTATGGCTACACCTTC; V: TRBV28; D: NA; size: NA; J: TRBJ1-2
CDR3: CASRKPMNTEAFF; DNA: TGTGCCAGCAGAAAACCAATGAACACTGAAGCTTTCTTT; V: TRBV6-6; D: NA; size: few; J: TRBJ1-1
CDR3: CASSLIRDRLNEQFF; DNA: TGTGCCAGCAGTTTAATTCGGGACAGGCTCAATGAGCAGTTCTTC; V: TRBV27; D: TRBD1; size: NA; J: TRBJ2-1
CDR3: CASSLVLGLDEKLFF; DNA: TGTGCCAGCAGCTTGGTCTTAGGGTTGGATGAAAAACTGTTTTTT; V: TRBV5-6; D: NA; size: once; J: TRBJ1-4
CDR3: CASSLAAGGGSTDTQYF; DNA: TGTGCCAGCAGCTTAGCCGCAGGGGGCGGAAGCACAGATACGCAGTATTTT; V: TRBV7-9; D: TRBD1; size: NA; J: TRBJ2-3
CDR3: CAWSVKGPLRGYTF; DNA: TGTGCCTGGAGTGTAAAGGGGCCCCTTAGAGGCTACACCTTC; V: TRBV30; D: NA; size: NA; J: TRBJ1-2
CDR3: CASSLLAGGATGELFF; DNA: TGTGCCAGCAGCTTACTAGCGGGAGGGGCTACCGGGGAGCTGTTTTTT; V: TRBV7-2; D: TRBD2; size: NA; J: TRBJ2-2
CDR3: CASSLTSLFGNEQFF; DNA: TGTGCCAGCAGCTTGACTAGTCTCTTCGGCAATGAGCAGTTCTTC; V: TRBV11-3; D: NA; size: NA; J: TRBJ2-1
CDR3: CASSFIPLNTGELFF; DNA: TGCGCCAGCAGCTTCATACCGCTGAACACCGGGGAGCTGTTTTTT; V: TRBV5-1; D: NA; size: NA; J: TRBJ2-2
CDR3: CSVGGDRARAGLYNEQFF; DNA: TGCAGCGTTGGAGGAGACAGGGCAAGAGCGGGGCTATACAATGAGCAGTTCTTC; V: TRBV29-1; D: NA; size: NA; J: TRBJ2-1
CDR3: CASSRQTYEQYF; DNA: TGTGCCAGCAGCCGACAGACGTACGAGCAGTACTTC; V: TRBV11-1; D: NA; size: NA; J: TRBJ2-7
CDR3: CASSTGGSYEQYF; DNA: TGTGCCAGCAGCACCGGCGGGTCCTACGAGCAGTACTTC; V: TRBV5-4; D: NA; size: NA; J: TRBJ2-7
CDR3: CASSRRDGNNEQFF; DNA: TGCGCCAGCAGCCGGCGGGACGGTAACAATGAGCAGTTCTTC; V: TRBV4-1; D: NA; size: NA; J: TRBJ2-1
CDR3: CASSLWGQINTGELFF; DNA: TGTGCCAGCAGCTTGTGGGGACAGATAAACACCGGGGAGCTGTTTTTT; V: TRBV5-4; D: TRBD1; size: NA; J: TRBJ2-2
CDR3: CASSETGTGYGEKLFF; DNA: TGTGCCAGCAGTGAAACCGGGACCGGGTACGGTGAAAAACTGTTTTTT; V: TRBV2; D: NA; size: NA; J: TRBJ1-4